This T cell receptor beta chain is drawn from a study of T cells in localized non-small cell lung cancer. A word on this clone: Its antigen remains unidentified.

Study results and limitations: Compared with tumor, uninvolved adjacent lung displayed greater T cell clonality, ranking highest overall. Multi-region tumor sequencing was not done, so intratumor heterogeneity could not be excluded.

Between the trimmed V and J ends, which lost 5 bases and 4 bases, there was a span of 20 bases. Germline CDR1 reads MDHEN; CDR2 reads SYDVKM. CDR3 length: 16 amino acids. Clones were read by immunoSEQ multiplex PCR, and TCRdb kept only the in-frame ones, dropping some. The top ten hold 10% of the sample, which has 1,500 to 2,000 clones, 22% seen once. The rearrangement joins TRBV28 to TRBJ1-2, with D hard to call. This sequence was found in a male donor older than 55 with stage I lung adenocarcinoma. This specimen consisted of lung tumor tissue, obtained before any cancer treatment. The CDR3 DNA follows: TGTGCCAGCAGTCCGGCCGATGATGGGCAGTCCTATGGCTACACCTTC. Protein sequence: CASSPADDGQSYGYTF.